These T cell receptor beta chains were read from a single sample in a study of T cell responses to AZD1222 COVID-19 vaccine. Assay: immunoSEQ multiplex PCR; the TCRdb copy retains only in-frame clones and omits some. The sample includes 90,000 to 150,000 clones, roughly 84% of them seen just once. Sample: peripheral blood, taken on day 0 of AZD1222 vaccination. These receptors were collected from an adult in good health. Both conserved end residues are part of each CDR3.

V: TRBV19; CDR3: CASSIPGGGGTEAFF
V: TRBV7-2; CDR3: CASSLNGPFYEQYF
V: TRBV6-5; CDR3: CASSSPTGPYGYTF
V: TRBV30; CDR3: CAWKALGASPLHF
V: TRBV27; CDR3: CASSFSGGLSYEQYF
V: TRBV5-6; CDR3: CASSSRTGTYNEQFF
V: TRBV12-3/TRBV12-4; CDR3: CASSGTANYGYTF
V: TRBV27; CDR3: CASSFGGPPDEQYF
V: TRBV19; CDR3: CASSMGGASGDYGYTF
V: TRBV5-1; CDR3: CASSGTDGTSLYNEQFF
V: TRBV5-1; CDR3: CASQQKQSTGELFF